The subject of this entry is one T cell receptor (beta chain). The antigen is unknown. 13 Jbeta primers and 60 Vbeta primers were used for the PCR. Repertoires were generated with immunoSEQ multiplex PCR, while TCRdb's copy carries only in-frame clones and drops some. The table lists fewer than 90,000 clones, roughly 79% of them singletons. CDR3 length: 16 residues. Trimming took 1 base from V and 3 from J, leaving 13 bases between them. Germline CDR1 reads KGHSH; CDR2 reads LQKENI. This specimen comes from a study of cytomegalovirus exposure and HLA in healthy donors. Regarding donors, all were healthy bone marrow donors. Notes on the study in general: Relative to the roughly 690-donor mean, N-insertions were reportedly fewer in an Asian-associated ancestry cluster in a later analysis. TRBV6-2, TRBV6-3 and other indistinguishable V segments were excluded. Only CMV serostatus was available as immune exposure information.

The sequenced material came from PBMCs. This chain links TRBV18 with TRBJ2-1, with D unresolved. This TCR was recovered from a female donor in good health and CMV-seronegative. The CDR3 here is CASSPRLQAFYNEQFF. CDR3 sequence (DNA): TGTGCCAGCTCACCACGACTTCAAGCGTTCTACAATGAGCAGTTCTTC.